The next 10 T cell receptor beta chains were all read from a single sample in a study of T cells in localized non-small cell lung cancer. TCRdb's copy holds only in-frame clones and misses some; the assay was immunoSEQ multiplex PCR. The table has about 48,000 clones, about 72% seen once. The sequences come from peripheral blood, collected before any cancer treatment. The source of these receptors is a man between 40 and 75 years old with stage I squamous cell lung carcinoma.

The rearrangement joins TRBV5-1 to TRBJ2-1; 12 bases are shared with TRBD2. Trimming at V came to 2 bases and at J to 8 bases, leaving 2 bases not matched to a gene. CDR3 length: 14 residues. Germline CDR1 and CDR2: SGHRS and YFSETQ. CDR3 bases: TGCGCCAGCAGCTTAGGACTAGCGGGACATGAGCAGTTCTTC. This translates into CASSLGLAGHEQFF.

The chain is built from TRBV7-3 and TRBJ1-2; TRBD1 matches at 8 bases. Germline CDR1 reads SGHTA; CDR2 reads FQGTGA. This CDR3 is 15 amino acids long. J lost 6 bases, V lost 5 bases, and 11 bases had no gene match. CDR3 loop: CASSEGQGSLDGYTF. For the CDR3, the DNA is TGTGCCAGCAGCGAAGGACAGGGTTCATTGGATGGCTACACCTTC. Supplemented by reference TRBV7-3 and TRBJ1-2, the full variable domain reads GAGVSQTPSNKVTEKGKYVELRCDPISGHTALYWYRQSLGQGPEFLIYFQGTGAADDSGLPNDRFFAVRPEGSVSTLKIQRTERGDSAVYLCASSEGQGSLDGYTFGSGTRLTVV.

This clone has a handful of counts. V and J are TRBV7-9 and TRBJ2-7; TRBD1 agrees at 7 bases. The CDR3 covers 12 residues. The ends lost 4 bases at V and 12 bases at J; junction bases unmatched: 9. From germline, CDR1 is SEHNR and CDR2 FQNEAQ (reference sequence). This chain's CDR3 is CASSSRGQVSYF. The CDR3 coding sequence is TGTGCCAGCAGCTCTCGTGGACAGGTTTCGTACTTC.

The V gene is TRBV5-1, the J gene TRBJ1-2; 9 nucleotides agree with TRBD1. The CDR3 is 13 amino acids. V trimming: 3 bases; J trimming: 4 bases; junction bases outside the gene matches: 1. Germline V gene sequence: CDR1 SGHRS, CDR2 YFSETQ. The CDR3 spells CASSSGQGYGYTF. The CDR3 coding sequence is TGCGCCAGCAGCTCGGGACAGGGCTATGGCTACACCTTC.

As regards this clone: Other DNA variants within this sample encode the same CDR3. The chain is built from TRBV11-2 and TRBJ1-1, with D unclear. The CDR3 is made up of 13 amino acids. Trimming stripped 8 bases from V and 1 base from J, with 11 bases between. Germline V gene data show CDR1 as SGHAT and CDR2 as FQNNGV. The CDR3 DNA reads TGTGCCAGCTCACAGCAAGGGAACACTGAAGCTTTCTTT. It translates to CASSQQGNTEAFF.

Only one count was recorded for this clone. The chain is built from TRBV7-2 and TRBJ2-4, with a tentative D call TRBD2 (5 bases). The CDR3 spans 13 residues. Between the trimmed V and J ends, which lost 5 bases and 3 bases, there was a span of 8 bases. Per the germline V gene, CDR1 is SGHTA and CDR2 is FQGNSA. The CDR3 sequence is CASSPRVKNIQYF. CDR3 DNA: TGTGCCAGCAGCCCGCGGGTCAAAAACATTCAGTACTTC.

The chain uses TRBV6-1 and TRBJ1-1, with D possibly being TRBD1 (6 bases). V lost 6 bases and J 0 bases, leaving 11 bases between the germline ends. This CDR3 contains 14 residues. Per germline, CDR1 MNHNS and CDR2 SASEGT. This CDR3 is CASSVDRMNTEAFF. CDR3 DNA sequence: TGTGCCAGCAGCGTCGACAGGATGAACACTGAAGCTTTCTTT.

The chain uses TRBV5-1 and TRBJ2-1; 11 bases fit TRBD2. This CDR3 comprises 17 residues. With 4 bases clipped from V and 5 bases from J, the junction kept 11 bases outside the gene matches. CDR1 is SGHRS, CDR2 YFSETQ, per germline. The CDR3 bases are TGCGCCAGCAGCCCACCGCGTCTAGCGGGGGGACACAATGAGCAGTTCTTC. Protein: CASSPPRLAGGHNEQFF.

Concerning this clone itself: The sample has other DNA sequences that encode this CDR3 too. The CDR3 protein is CASSTPTGELFF. The CDR3 nucleotides read TGTGCCAGCAGTACTCCGACCGGGGAGCTGTTTTTT. The gene calls are TRBV28 and TRBJ2-2, with D unresolved. Trimming removed 5 bases from V and 5 bases from J, with 6 bases in between. The length of the CDR3 is 12 residues. Germline CDR1 is MDHEN and CDR2 is SYDVKM.

This clone was counted only a few times. The J gene is TRBJ1-2, the V gene TRBV6-4; D is ambiguous. The CDR3 has 16 amino acids. Trimming removed 9 bases from V and 0 bases from J, with 20 bases in between. Germline assignment: CDR1 MRHNA and CDR2 SNTAGT. CDR3: CARNRGGREANYGYTF. DNA for the CDR3: TGTGCCAGGAACCGCGGCGGACGGGAAGCTAACTATGGCTACACCTTC.